The source of this TCR beta chain is a study of response to subunit inactivated influenza vaccine. Study results and caveats: With each seasonal influenza vaccination, the authors suggested, few new T cells are recruited.

Between the trimmed V and J ends, which lost 1 base and 4 bases, there was a span of 11 bases. Germline V gene lookup returns CDR1 SGHTA and CDR2 FQGNSA. The CDR3 sequence is 15 residues long. Using its own MiXCR run on the RT-PCR reads, TCRdb lists one record per CDR3 protein. Of hundreds of thousands of distinct CDR3 sequences listed, less than 20% are singletons. This clonotype appeared a few times. What it binds is not known. The source of this sequence is a man between 50 and 59 years old who received an inactivated influenza vaccine. The chain combines TRBV7-2 with TRBJ1-5; no clear D. The material sequenced was PBMCs from blood, taken roughly 12 days after vaccination. The CDR3 sequence is CASSLGAIQNQPQHF. The CDR3 region has the DNA TGTGCCAGCAGCTTAGGTGCGATCCAGAATCAGCCCCAGCATTTT. The variable domain in full, completed from reference TRBV7-2 and TRBJ1-5, reads GAGVSQSPSNKVTEKGKDVELRCDPISGHTALYWYRQSLGQGLEFLIYFQGNSAPDKSGLPSDRFSAERTGGSVSTLTIQRTQQEDSAVYLCASSLGAIQNQPQHFGDGTRLSIL.